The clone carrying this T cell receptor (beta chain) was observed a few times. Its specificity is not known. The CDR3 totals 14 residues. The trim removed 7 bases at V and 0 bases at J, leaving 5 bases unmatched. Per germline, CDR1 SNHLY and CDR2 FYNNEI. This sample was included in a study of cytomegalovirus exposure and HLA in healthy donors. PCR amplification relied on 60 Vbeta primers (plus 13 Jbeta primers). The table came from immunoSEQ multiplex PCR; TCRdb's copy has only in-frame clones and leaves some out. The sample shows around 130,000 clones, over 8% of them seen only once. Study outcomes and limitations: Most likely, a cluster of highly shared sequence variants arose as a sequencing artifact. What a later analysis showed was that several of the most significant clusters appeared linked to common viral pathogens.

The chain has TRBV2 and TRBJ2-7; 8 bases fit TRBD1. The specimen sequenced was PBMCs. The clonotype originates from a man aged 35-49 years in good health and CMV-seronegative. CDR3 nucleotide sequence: TGTGCCAGCACACCGGGACAGGTCTCCTACGAGCAGTACTTC. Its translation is CASTPGQVSYEQYF. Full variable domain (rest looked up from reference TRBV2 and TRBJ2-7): EPEVTQTPSHQVTQMGQEVILRCVPISNHLYFYWYRQILGQKVEFLVSFYNNEISEKSEIFDDQFSVERPDGSNFTLKIRSTKLEDSAMYFCASTPGQVSYEQYFGPGTRLTVT.